Following are 22 T cell receptor beta chains from one sample sequenced in a study of T cells after yellow fever vaccination. Via MiXCR, TCRdb re-called the 5' RACE reads, giving one row per CDR3 protein. The data contain 300,000 to 400,000 distinct CDR3 sequences, about 10% of them singletons. The sequenced sample was CD4+ T cells sorted from PBMCs, obtained 45 days after the yellow fever booster vaccination. These receptors all come from a man aged 18 to 30 who received the YFV17D yellow fever vaccine.

This clonotype was found a few times. The chain combines TRBV7-6 with TRBJ2-5; 7 positions match TRBD1. This CDR3 is 16 amino acids long. Germline V gene lookup returns CDR1 SGHVS and CDR2 FNYEAQ. V lost 3 bases, J lost 5 bases, and 12 bases stayed unmatched. In nucleotides, the CDR3 is TGTGCCAGCAGCTTCCGACAGGGAAGTACTATGGAGACCCAGTACTTC. Protein product: CASSFRQGSTMETQYF.

The sample holds many counts of this clonotype. The chain employs TRBV4-2 and TRBJ1-6; maybe TRBD1 (5 bases). This CDR3 spans 17 amino acids. V lost 0 bases, J lost 6 bases, and 15 bases lay in between. In germline, CDR1 is LGHNA, CDR2 YNFKEQ. CDR3 DNA sequence: TGTGCCAGCAGCCAAGATAGGGTTCGGGGACTTAATTCACCCCTCCACTTT. Its protein is CASSQDRVRGLNSPLHF.

The chain employs TRBV20-1 and TRBJ2-7; D uncertain. V lost 5 bases, J lost 3 bases, and 14 bases lay in between. Germline assignment: CDR1 DFQATT and CDR2 SNEGSKA (reference sequence). The CDR3 contains 13 residues. As DNA, the CDR3 is TGCAGTGCTGTTCTGGGTGCCGTCTACGAGCAGTACTTC. This translates into CSAVLGAVYEQYF.

This clonotype was observed a few times. V gene TRBV10-3 combines with J gene TRBJ1-1; TRBD1 is a possible D gene (6 bases). This CDR3 contains 13 residues. V lost 10 bases, J lost 5 bases, and 17 bases lay in between. Germline V gene sequence: CDR1 ENHRY, CDR2 SYGVKD. CDR3 bases: TGTGCCACCGTAGAACAGGGTTTGACTGAAGCTTTCTTT. Protein product: CATVEQGLTEAFF.

This clonotype was detected only a few times. The chain has TRBV28 and TRBJ2-5; TRBD1 matches 8 bases. The junction had 4 bases not matched to a gene; V was cut back by 8 bases and J by 5 bases. Germline assignment: CDR1 MDHEN and CDR2 SYDVKM. CDR3 length equals 12 residues. The chain's CDR3 is CASGRGLETQYF. In DNA, the CDR3 is TGTGCCAGCGGCAGGGGGCTTGAGACCCAGTACTTC.

The chain has TRBV2 and TRBJ2-3; 8 positions agree with TRBD2. J lost 0 bases, V lost 6 bases, and 5 bases had no gene match. Germline loops: CDR1 SNHLY, CDR2 FYNNEI. This CDR3 has 15 amino acids. For the CDR3, the DNA is TGTGCCAGCAGCACTAGCGGCCTGAGCACAGATACGCAGTATTTT. It is translated as CASSTSGLSTDTQYF.

This clonotype showed up just a few times. The rearrangement uses TRBV5-1 and TRBJ2-7; 7 positions match TRBD1. This CDR3 spans 16 amino acids. The trim removed 4 bases at V and 7 bases at J, leaving 17 bases unmatched. The germline V gene encodes CDR1 SGHRS and CDR2 YFSETQ. CDR3 protein: CASSPPLTGSVGEQYF. CDR3 bases: TGCGCCAGCAGCCCACCCTTGACAGGGTCAGTGGGAGAGCAGTACTTC.

V and J are TRBV7-3 and TRBJ2-3; tentatively, D is TRBD1 (6 bases). CDR1 is SGHTA and CDR2 is FQGTGA in the germline V gene. Trimming left V 7 bases short and J 8 bases short, with 19 bases between. The CDR3 spans 14 residues. The CDR3 region is CASTPRGGGGTQYF. DNA of the CDR3: TGTGCCAGCACCCCGAGAGGGGGTGGCGGTACGCAGTATTTT.

The J gene is TRBJ2-2, the V gene TRBV12-3 or TRBV12-4; 11 nucleotides align to TRBD2. Losses at the gene ends were 7 bases for V and 4 bases for J; bases not matched to a gene: 8. This CDR3 region has 16 residues. The CDR3 sequence is CASTWLAGGSTGELFF. CDR3 DNA sequence: TGTGCCAGCACCTGGCTAGCGGGGGGCTCCACCGGGGAGCTGTTTTTT.

This clonotype was seen ten or more times. V is TRBV4-2 and J is TRBJ2-6, with D tentatively TRBD1 (5 bases). Germline V lookup: CDR1 LGHNA, CDR2 YNFKEQ. This CDR3 comprises 15 residues. Trimming took 5 bases from V and 1 from J, leaving 9 bases between them. The CDR3 DNA reads as TGTGCCAGCAGCACTGACAGTTCTGGGGCCAACGTCCTGACTTTC. Protein: CASSTDSSGANVLTF.

The CDR3 here is CASSSHPDSTDTQYF. In DNA, the CDR3 is TGTGCCAGCAGCTCACACCCAGACTCCACAGATACGCAGTATTTT. This rearrangement joins TRBV11-2 to TRBJ2-3; D is undetermined. The V gene's germline CDR1 is SGHAT and CDR2 FQNNGV. V lost 4 bases to trimming and J lost 2 bases, with 13 bases between them. The CDR3 extends over 15 amino acids.

This clonotype was counted between two and nine times. V usage is TRBV7-2 and J usage is TRBJ1-1, with D possibly being TRBD1 (5 bases). CDR1 SGHTA and CDR2 FQGNSA come from the germline V gene. This CDR3 spans 15 amino acids. V was cut by 1 base and J by 4 bases, with 13 bases left in between. The CDR3 reads CASSLGSGGTTEAFF. The CDR3 DNA sequence: TGTGCCAGCAGCTTAGGGTCGGGAGGGACCACTGAAGCTTTCTTT.

The chain recombines TRBV9 with TRBJ2-3; maybe TRBD1 (5 bases). The CDR3 totals 14 residues. Trimming stripped 0 bases from V and 4 bases from J, with 9 bases between. Germline V gene sequence: CDR1 SGDLS, CDR2 YYNGEE. The CDR3 DNA sequence: TGTGCCAGCAGCGTAGAGGCCAGGGCAGATACGCAGTATTTT. Its translation: CASSVEARADTQYF.

This sequence joins TRBV20-1 and TRBJ1-2; 9 bases match TRBD1. Germline assignment: CDR1 DFQATT and CDR2 SNEGSKA (reference sequence). The J segment lost 4 bases and the V segment lost 3 bases, leaving 6 bases of the junction unmatched. The CDR3 consists of 14 residues. For the CDR3, the DNA is TGCAGTGCTAGCCGCCGGGACAGGGCCTATGGCTACACCTTC. This encodes CSASRRDRAYGYTF.

This clonotype was counted between two and nine times. CDR3 amino acids: CASSTQGLQVDTQYF. Written as DNA, the CDR3 is TGTGCCAGCTCAACCCAGGGCCTCCAAGTGGATACGCAGTATTTT. This chain joins TRBV18 and TRBJ2-3, with D possibly TRBD1 on 5 matching bases. V lost 5 bases and J lost 6, with 18 bases in between. This CDR3 contains 15 residues. Germline assignment: CDR1 KGHSH and CDR2 LQKENI.

This clonotype was detected many times. The genes are TRBV11-2 and TRBJ2-1; 15 bases line up with TRBD2. The CDR3 totals 20 residues. Germline lookup yields CDR1 SGHAT and CDR2 FQNNGV. With 1 base clipped from V and 1 base from J, the junction kept 8 bases outside the gene matches. The DNA for the CDR3 is TGTGCCAGCAGCTTAGCTTGGACTAGCGGGGGGGCGAGGTCCTACAATGAGCAGTTCTTC. Translated, it gives CASSLAWTSGGARSYNEQFF.

This clonotype was observed a handful of times. The rearrangement uses TRBV20-1 and TRBJ2-1; weak D call: TRBD1 (5 bases). The CDR3 spans 13 residues. The ends were cut back, 6 bases at V and 4 bases at J, with 13 bases in the middle. Germline values: CDR1 DFQATT, CDR2 SNEGSKA (reference sequence). The CDR3 DNA reads TGCAGTGCAAAGCAGGGCCTATACAATGAGCAGTTCTTC. Amino acids: CSAKQGLYNEQFF.

V usage is TRBV28 and J usage is TRBJ2-1; 8 positions match TRBD1. V was pared by 5 bases and J by 6 bases, with 15 bases of the junction left unmatched. The CDR3 totals 17 residues. Per germline, CDR1 MDHEN and CDR2 SYDVKM. The CDR3 DNA reads TGTGCCAGCAGTCCACAGGGGGGAACGGCGACGATCAATGAGCAGTTCTTC. Encoded protein: CASSPQGGTATINEQFF.

The chain combines TRBV12-3 or TRBV12-4 with TRBJ2-3; no definite D call. This CDR3 has 12 amino acids. The V gene lost 7 bases and the J gene lost 4 bases, with 9 bases spanning the gap. The CDR3 bases are TGTGCCAGCACTCCCCAGGCAGATACGCAGTATTTT. It encodes CASTPQADTQYF.

This clonotype was observed a handful of times. The V and J genes are TRBV5-1 and TRBJ1-1; 8 nucleotides align to TRBD1. The V gene end was trimmed by 4 bases and the J gene end by 5 bases; junction bases not matched to a gene: 13. The germline V gene encodes CDR1 SGHRS and CDR2 YFSETQ. This CDR3 spans 16 amino acids. CDR3 nucleotides: TGCGCCAGCAGCGTGTATCAGGGGGCGCCGGGGACTGAAGCTTTCTTT. Translating it yields CASSVYQGAPGTEAFF.

This clonotype appeared a few times. The chain employs TRBV20-1 and TRBJ2-7, with no clear D. The CDR3 contains 13 residues. V was shortened by 1 base and J by 0 bases, with 7 bases between the two germline ends. Germline-derived CDR1 and CDR2 are DFQATT and SNEGSKA (reference sequence). CDR3 DNA: TGCAGTGCTAGAGGAACCCCCTCCTACGAGCAGTACTTC. It translates to CSARGTPSYEQYF.

The chain joins TRBV4-3 to TRBJ1-4, with D perhaps matching TRBD1 (5 bases). CDR3 length equals 15 residues. The V end lost 2 bases, the J end lost 8 bases, and 15 bases lay between the germline ends. Germline assignment: CDR1 LGHNA and CDR2 YSLEER. CDR3 coding DNA: TGCGCCAGCAGCCAACGCTCGGGGGGTTGGGAAAAACTGTTTTTT. Its translation: CASSQRSGGWEKLFF.